This TCR beta chain stems from a study of cytomegalovirus exposure and HLA in healthy donors. Study-level background: Of the donors genotyped, approximately 400 in all, 80% to 85% fell in the Caucasian-associated ancestry cluster. General study points: Per a prior analysis, the majority of TCR beta V segments were productive roughly 90% or roughly 30% of the time. The study reported that TCR beta sequences accurately predicted HLA-A and HLA-B alleles in most subjects.

The V gene's germline CDR1 is MNHNS and CDR2 SASEGT. The CDR3 totals 18 residues. V lost 1 base and J 0 bases, leaving 17 bases between the germline ends. On this clone itself: The antigen remains unidentified.

PCR amplification relied on 60 Vbeta primers (plus 13 Jbeta primers). Clones were read by immunoSEQ multiplex PCR, and TCRdb kept only the in-frame ones, dropping some. The sample records about 94,000 clones, 50% to 75% being singletons. The chain links TRBV6-1 to TRBJ2-3; the D gene is possibly TRBD1 (6 bases). The sequenced sample was PBMCs. The clonotype comes from a young man in good health and CMV-seronegative. The CDR3 sequence: CASSEGNFGTTSTDTQYF. Written as DNA, the CDR3 is TGTGCCAGCAGTGAAGGGAATTTCGGGACAACTAGCACAGATACGCAGTATTTT.